Listed here is a single TCR beta chain. TCRdb's table, derived via immunoSEQ multiplex PCR, lists solely in-frame clones and lacks some. The sample lists 88,000 or so clones; around 86% were seen once. The germline V gene encodes CDR1 SGHRS and CDR2 YFSETQ. The J segment lost 16 bases and the V segment lost 1 base, leaving 11 bases of the junction unmatched. The CDR3 length is 13 residues. This specimen comes from a study of blood T cell repertoires in COVID-19. The rearrangement uses TRBV5-1 and TRBJ2-1, with 7 nucleotides matching TRBD1. The TCR was taken from a human donor in a cohort sampled during active COVID-19. The sequencing sample was made of peripheral blood. The CDR3 loop is CASSLPSTGTVFF. In DNA form, the CDR3 reads TGCGCCAGCAGCTTGCCCTCGACAGGGACAGTTTTCTTC. Together with reference TRBV5-1 and TRBJ2-1, the CDR3 gives the full variable domain: KAGVTQTPRYLIKTRGQQVTLSCSPISGHRSVSWYQQTPGQGLQFLFEYFSETQRNKGNFPGRFSGRQFSNSRSEMNVSTLELGDSALYLCASSLPSTGTVFFGPGTRLTVL.